This is a list of T cell receptor beta chains from one sample in a study of blood T cell repertoires in COVID-19. Sequencing used immunoSEQ multiplex PCR; TCRdb keeps in-frame clones, though not all of them. The sample has 75,000 to 95,000 clones; 75% to 85% are singletons. The sample was peripheral blood. Receptors originate from a woman in her thirties or forties with active or convalescent COVID-19. CDR3s include the opening cysteine and the closing phenylalanine or tryptophan. Each record gives: J gene, clone size, D gene, V gene, CDR3 DNA, CDR3 protein. D genes are given only for firm matches. A row's size may be missing; if present it is once, few, many or a size class.

J gene: TRBJ2-3
clone size: .
D gene: TRBD2
V gene: TRBV11-3
CDR3 DNA: TGTGCCAGCAGCGATCGAACTAGCGGGAGTTTCACAGATACGCAGTATTTT
CDR3 protein: CASSDRTSGSFTDTQYF

J gene: TRBJ1-1
clone size: .
D gene: .
V gene: TRBV5-1
CDR3 DNA: TGCGCCAGCAGCTGGGGGGAGAACACTGAAGCTTTCTTT
CDR3 protein: CASSWGENTEAFF

J gene: TRBJ1-1
clone size: .
D gene: TRBD1
V gene: TRBV7-9
CDR3 DNA: TGTGCCAGCAGCCGACAGGGGGCCACTGAAGCTTTCTTT
CDR3 protein: CASSRQGATEAFF

J gene: TRBJ2-7
clone size: .
D gene: TRBD1
V gene: TRBV9
CDR3 DNA: TGTGCCAGCAGCGTAGGGGCCCGGGACAGAGTCTACGAGCAGTACTTC
CDR3 protein: CASSVGARDRVYEQYF

J gene: TRBJ1-1
clone size: .
D gene: .
V gene: TRBV19
CDR3 DNA: TGTGCCAGTAGTATAACCCTCCGGGACACTGAAGCTTTCTTT
CDR3 protein: CASSITLRDTEAFF

J gene: TRBJ2-7
clone size: .
D gene: TRBD1
V gene: TRBV6-2/TRBV6-3
CDR3 DNA: TGTGCCAGCAGCCTAACCGGGACAGGGCCTAGTTGGGCCTACGAGCAGTACTTC
CDR3 protein: CASSLTGTGPSWAYEQYF

J gene: TRBJ2-5
clone size: .
D gene: TRBD2
V gene: TRBV9
CDR3 DNA: TGTGCCAGCAGCGTAGGGGGGACTAGCGGGAGTAGAGGGGAGACCCAGTACTTC
CDR3 protein: CASSVGGTSGSRGETQYF

J gene: TRBJ1-6
clone size: .
D gene: .
V gene: TRBV30
CDR3 DNA: TGTGCCTGGCACCCGGGACTCCAGGAGTCGCCCCTCCACTTT
CDR3 protein: CAWHPGLQESPLHF

J gene: TRBJ2-1
clone size: few
D gene: .
V gene: TRBV2
CDR3 DNA: TGTGCCAGCAGTGACGTAGCGACCTACAATGAGCAGTTCTTC
CDR3 protein: CASSDVATYNEQFF

J gene: TRBJ2-1
clone size: .
D gene: .
V gene: TRBV9
CDR3 DNA: TGTGCCAGCAGCCCCCGAGGCTGGGGGGGCGGCTACAATGAGCAGTTCTTC
CDR3 protein: CASSPRGWGGGYNEQFF

J gene: TRBJ2-2
clone size: .
D gene: .
V gene: TRBV12-3/TRBV12-4
CDR3 DNA: TGTGCCAGCAGTTTAGCGCGCGCCGGGGAGCTGTTTTTT
CDR3 protein: CASSLARAGELFF

J gene: TRBJ2-3
clone size: .
D gene: TRBD2
V gene: TRBV24-1
CDR3 DNA: TGTGCCACCAGTGACCAAAGCGGGAGTACGAGCACAGATACGCAGTATTTT
CDR3 protein: CATSDQSGSTSTDTQYF

J gene: TRBJ2-3
clone size: .
D gene: .
V gene: TRBV5-4
CDR3 DNA: TGTGCCAGCAGCTTAGGGTCGGCGGGGATGGGGACAGATACGCAGTATTTT
CDR3 protein: CASSLGSAGMGTDTQYF

J gene: TRBJ1-2
clone size: .
D gene: .
V gene: TRBV27
CDR3 DNA: TGTGCCAGCAGGTCCACAGGGTTCGGGGATGGCTACACCTTC
CDR3 protein: CASRSTGFGDGYTF

J gene: TRBJ2-5
clone size: .
D gene: .
V gene: TRBV5-4
CDR3 DNA: TGTGCCAGCAGCTTGAGAGGGCAAGAGACCCAGTACTTC
CDR3 protein: CASSLRGQETQYF

J gene: TRBJ2-1
clone size: .
D gene: TRBD1
V gene: TRBV29-1
CDR3 DNA: TGCAGCGTAATACACGGACAGGAGTTCTTC
CDR3 protein: CSVIHGQEFF

J gene: TRBJ2-3
clone size: once
D gene: .
V gene: TRBV11-2
CDR3 DNA: TGTGCCAGCAGCGGGTCCAGGGCGACAGATACGCAGTATTTT
CDR3 protein: CASSGSRATDTQYF

J gene: TRBJ2-4
clone size: .
D gene: TRBD1
V gene: TRBV5-1
CDR3 DNA: TGCGCCAGCAGCTCCAAGACAGGGGGCCAAAACATTCAGTACTTC
CDR3 protein: CASSSKTGGQNIQYF

J gene: TRBJ2-2
clone size: .
D gene: .
V gene: TRBV9
CDR3 DNA: TGTGCCAGCAGCGTCCGGTCAACCGACACCGGGGAGCTGTTTTTT
CDR3 protein: CASSVRSTDTGELFF

J gene: TRBJ1-3
clone size: .
D gene: TRBD1
V gene: TRBV9
CDR3 DNA: TGTGCCAGCAGCACAGGACAGGGCGCTGGAAACACCATATATTTT
CDR3 protein: CASSTGQGAGNTIYF

J gene: TRBJ1-5
clone size: .
D gene: .
V gene: TRBV4-3
CDR3 DNA: TGCGCCAGCAGCCCCAAGTGGGCCCAGGGCGGAGGCAATCAGCCCCAGCATTTT
CDR3 protein: CASSPKWAQGGGNQPQHF

J gene: TRBJ1-2
clone size: .
D gene: .
V gene: TRBV4-3
CDR3 DNA: TGCGCCAGCAGCCAATCTGAGTATGGCTACACCTTC
CDR3 protein: CASSQSEYGYTF